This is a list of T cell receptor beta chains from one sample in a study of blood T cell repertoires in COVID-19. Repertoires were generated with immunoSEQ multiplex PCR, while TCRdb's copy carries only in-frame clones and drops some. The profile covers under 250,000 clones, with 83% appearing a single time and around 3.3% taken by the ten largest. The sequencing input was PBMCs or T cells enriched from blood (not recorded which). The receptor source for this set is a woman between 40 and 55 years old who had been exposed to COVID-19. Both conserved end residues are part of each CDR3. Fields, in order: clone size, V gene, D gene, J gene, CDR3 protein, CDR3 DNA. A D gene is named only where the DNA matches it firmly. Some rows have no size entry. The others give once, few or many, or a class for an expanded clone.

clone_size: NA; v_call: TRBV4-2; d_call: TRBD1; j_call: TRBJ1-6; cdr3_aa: CASSLDRGDNSPLHF; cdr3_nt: TGTGCCAGCAGCTTGGACAGGGGGGATAATTCACCCCTCCACTTT
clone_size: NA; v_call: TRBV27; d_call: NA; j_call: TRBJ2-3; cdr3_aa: CASSLSPPQGSTDTQYF; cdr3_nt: TGTGCCAGCAGTTTATCCCCACCACAGGGTAGCACAGATACGCAGTATTTT
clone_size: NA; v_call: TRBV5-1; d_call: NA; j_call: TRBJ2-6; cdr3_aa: CASSRRETISDVLTF; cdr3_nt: TGCGCCAGCAGCCGTCGGGAGACTATCTCTGACGTCCTGACTTTC
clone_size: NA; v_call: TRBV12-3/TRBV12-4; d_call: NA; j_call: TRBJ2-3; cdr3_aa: CASSPPDRGTQYF; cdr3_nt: TGTGCCAGCAGCCCCCCTGATAGGGGAACGCAGTATTTT
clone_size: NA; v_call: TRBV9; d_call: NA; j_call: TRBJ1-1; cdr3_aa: CASSVEGRGTEAFF; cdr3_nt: TGTGCCAGCAGCGTAGAAGGGAGGGGCACTGAAGCTTTCTTT
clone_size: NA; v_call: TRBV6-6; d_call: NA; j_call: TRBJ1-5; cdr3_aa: CASSHQQGRGVNQPQHF; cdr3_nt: TGTGCCAGCAGTCATCAACAGGGTAGGGGTGTAAATCAGCCCCAGCATTTT
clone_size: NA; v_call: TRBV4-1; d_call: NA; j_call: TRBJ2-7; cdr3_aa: CASSQGLGLEQYF; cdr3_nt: TGCGCCAGCAGCCAAGGGCTGGGGCTCGAGCAGTACTTC
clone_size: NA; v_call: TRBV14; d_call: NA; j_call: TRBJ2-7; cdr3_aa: CASSQGRGPAREQYF; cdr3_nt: TGTGCCAGCAGCCAAGGGAGGGGGCCGGCGAGGGAGCAGTACTTC
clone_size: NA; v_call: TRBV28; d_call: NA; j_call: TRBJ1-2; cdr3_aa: CASRPTGYGYTF; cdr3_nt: TGTGCCAGCAGACCGACAGGTTATGGCTACACCTTC
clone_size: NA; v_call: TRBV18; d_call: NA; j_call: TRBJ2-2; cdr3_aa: CASSPFTVRDTNTGELFF; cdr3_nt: TGTGCCAGCTCACCATTCACGGTGAGGGACACGAACACCGGGGAGCTGTTTTTT
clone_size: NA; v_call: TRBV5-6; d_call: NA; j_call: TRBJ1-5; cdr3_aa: CASSFQGSHRPQHF; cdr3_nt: TGTGCCAGCAGCTTTCAGGGTAGTCATCGGCCCCAGCATTTT
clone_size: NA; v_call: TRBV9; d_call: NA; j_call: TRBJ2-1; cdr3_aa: CASSVGSAGGTKNNEQFF; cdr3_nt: TGTGCCAGCAGCGTAGGCTCAGCAGGGGGGACAAAAAACAATGAGCAGTTCTTC
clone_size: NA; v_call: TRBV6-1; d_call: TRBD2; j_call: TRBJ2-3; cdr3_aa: CASSGGGLAGTDTQYF; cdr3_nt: TGTGCCAGCAGTGGGGGTGGACTAGCGGGGACAGATACGCAGTATTTT
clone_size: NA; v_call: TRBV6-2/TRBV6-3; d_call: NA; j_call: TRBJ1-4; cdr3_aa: CASSYRDQGKLFF; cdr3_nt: TGTGCCAGCAGTTACAGGGATCAGGGAAAACTGTTTTTT
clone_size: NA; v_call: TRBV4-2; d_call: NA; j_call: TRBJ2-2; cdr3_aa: CASSQSDTGELFF; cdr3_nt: TGTGCCAGCAGCCAAAGCGATACCGGGGAGCTGTTTTTT
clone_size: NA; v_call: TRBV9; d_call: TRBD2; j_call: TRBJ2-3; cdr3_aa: CASSALAGGSDTQYF; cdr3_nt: TGTGCCAGCAGCGCCCTAGCGGGGGGTTCAGATACGCAGTATTTT
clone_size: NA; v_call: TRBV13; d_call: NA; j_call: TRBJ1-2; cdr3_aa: CASSFTADFNYGYTF; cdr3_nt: TGTGCCAGCAGCTTTACTGCAGACTTTAACTATGGCTACACCTTC
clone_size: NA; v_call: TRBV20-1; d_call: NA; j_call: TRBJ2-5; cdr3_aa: CSASRVIQETQYF; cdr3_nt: TGCAGTGCTAGTCGTGTAATCCAAGAGACCCAGTACTTC
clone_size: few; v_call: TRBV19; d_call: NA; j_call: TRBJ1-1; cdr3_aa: CASSIGFGGTEAFF; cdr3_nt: TGTGCCAGTAGTATAGGTTTCGGTGGCACTGAAGCTTTCTTT
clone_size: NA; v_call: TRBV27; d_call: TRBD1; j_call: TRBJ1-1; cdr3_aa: CASKRGDREWTEAFF; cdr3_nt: TGTGCCAGCAAGAGGGGGGACAGGGAGTGGACTGAAGCTTTCTTT
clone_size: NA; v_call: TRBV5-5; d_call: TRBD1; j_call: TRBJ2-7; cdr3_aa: CASSFMDRAYEQYF; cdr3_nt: TGTGCCAGCAGCTTCATGGACAGGGCCTACGAGCAGTACTTC
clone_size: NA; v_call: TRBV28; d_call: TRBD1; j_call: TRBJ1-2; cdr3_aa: CASTITPGQGNYGYTF; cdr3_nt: TGTGCCAGCACAATAACACCGGGACAGGGGAACTATGGCTACACCTTC
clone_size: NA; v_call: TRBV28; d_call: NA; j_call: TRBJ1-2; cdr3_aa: CATSMVRGKRWDYGYTF; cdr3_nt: TGTGCCACCAGTATGGTTCGGGGTAAAAGGTGGGACTATGGCTACACCTTC
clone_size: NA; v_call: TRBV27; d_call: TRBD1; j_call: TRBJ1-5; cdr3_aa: CASRATGGGNQPQHF; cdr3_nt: TGTGCCAGCAGGGCCACAGGGGGTGGCAATCAGCCCCAGCATTTT
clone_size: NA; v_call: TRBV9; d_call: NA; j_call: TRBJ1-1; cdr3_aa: CASSVGGPEAFF; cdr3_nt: TGTGCCAGCAGCGTAGGGGGGCCTGAAGCTTTCTTT
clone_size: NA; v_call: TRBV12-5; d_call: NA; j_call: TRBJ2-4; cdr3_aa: CASGLGTYKNIQYF; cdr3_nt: TGTGCTAGTGGCCTGGGGACTTACAAAAACATTCAGTACTTC
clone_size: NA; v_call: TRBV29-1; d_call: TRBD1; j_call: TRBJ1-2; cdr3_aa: CSVAEGALHGYTF; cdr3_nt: TGCAGCGTTGCTGAGGGGGCGCTTCATGGCTACACCTTC
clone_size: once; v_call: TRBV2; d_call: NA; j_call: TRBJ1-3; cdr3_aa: CASSSQGNGNTIYF; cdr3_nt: TGTGCCAGCAGTTCCCAGGGTAATGGAAACACCATATATTTT
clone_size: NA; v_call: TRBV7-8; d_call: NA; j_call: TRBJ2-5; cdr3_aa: CASSPTTWTQYF; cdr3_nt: TGTGCCAGCAGCCCAACCACATGGACCCAGTACTTC
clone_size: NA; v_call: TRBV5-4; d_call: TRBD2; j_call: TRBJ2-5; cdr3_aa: CASSYIAGAQETQYF; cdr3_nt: TGTGCCAGCAGCTACATAGCGGGGGCACAAGAGACCCAGTACTTC
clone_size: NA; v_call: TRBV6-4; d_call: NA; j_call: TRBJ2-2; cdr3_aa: CASTASDANTGELFF; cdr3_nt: TGTGCCAGCACGGCTAGCGACGCGAACACCGGGGAGCTGTTTTTT
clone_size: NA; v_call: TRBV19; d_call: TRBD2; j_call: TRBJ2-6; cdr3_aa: CASLPGGSGANVLTF; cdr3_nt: TGTGCCAGTCTCCCCGGGGGGTCTGGGGCCAACGTCCTGACTTTC
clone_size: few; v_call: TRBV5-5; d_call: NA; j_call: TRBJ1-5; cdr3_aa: CASSFITSGQPQHF; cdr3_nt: TGTGCCAGCAGCTTTATAACATCGGGTCAGCCCCAGCATTTT
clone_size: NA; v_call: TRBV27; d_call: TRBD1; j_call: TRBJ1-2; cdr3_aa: CARTATGRLNYGYTF; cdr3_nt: TGTGCCAGGACCGCGACAGGGAGACTTAACTATGGCTACACCTTC
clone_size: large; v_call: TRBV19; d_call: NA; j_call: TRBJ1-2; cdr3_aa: CASNRAGGGYTF; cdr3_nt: TGTGCCAGTAATCGAGCGGGAGGTGGCTACACCTTC
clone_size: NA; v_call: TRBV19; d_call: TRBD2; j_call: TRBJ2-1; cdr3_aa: CASSQRGNNEQFF; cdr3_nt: TGTGCCAGTAGTCAGCGGGGGAACAATGAGCAGTTCTTC
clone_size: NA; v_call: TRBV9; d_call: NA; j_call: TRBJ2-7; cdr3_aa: CASSGAPGGLYEQYF; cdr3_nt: TGTGCCAGCAGCGGGGCACCAGGGGGGCTTTACGAGCAGTACTTC
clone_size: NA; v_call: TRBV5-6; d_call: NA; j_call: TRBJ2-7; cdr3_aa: CASNKDRYYEQYF; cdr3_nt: TGTGCCAGCAACAAGGACAGATATTACGAGCAGTACTTC
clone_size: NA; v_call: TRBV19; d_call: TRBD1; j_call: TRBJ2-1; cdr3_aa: CASSTWTGGSYNEQFF; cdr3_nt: TGTGCCAGTAGTACCTGGACAGGGGGATCCTACAATGAGCAGTTCTTC
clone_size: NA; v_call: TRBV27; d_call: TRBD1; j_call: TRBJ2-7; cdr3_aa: CASSRQGSYEQYF; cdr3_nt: TGTGCCAGCAGTCGACAGGGCTCCTACGAGCAGTACTTC
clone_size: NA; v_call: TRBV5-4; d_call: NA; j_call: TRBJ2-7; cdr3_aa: CASSLTSGHYEQYF; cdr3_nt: TGTGCCAGCAGCTTGACCAGCGGGCACTACGAGCAGTACTTC